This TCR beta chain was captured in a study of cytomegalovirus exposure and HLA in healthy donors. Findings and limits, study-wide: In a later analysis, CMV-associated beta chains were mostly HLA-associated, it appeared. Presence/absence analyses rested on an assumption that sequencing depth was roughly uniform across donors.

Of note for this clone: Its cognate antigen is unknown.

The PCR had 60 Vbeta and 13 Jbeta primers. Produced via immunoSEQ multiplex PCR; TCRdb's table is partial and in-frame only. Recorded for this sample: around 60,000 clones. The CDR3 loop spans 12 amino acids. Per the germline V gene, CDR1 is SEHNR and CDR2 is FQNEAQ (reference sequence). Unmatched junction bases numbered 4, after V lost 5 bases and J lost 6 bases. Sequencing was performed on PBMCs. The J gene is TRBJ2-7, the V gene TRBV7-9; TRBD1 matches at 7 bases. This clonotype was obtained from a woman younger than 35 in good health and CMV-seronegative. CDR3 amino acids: CASSRTGTEQYF. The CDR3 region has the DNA TGTGCCAGCAGCAGGACAGGTACCGAGCAGTACTTC.